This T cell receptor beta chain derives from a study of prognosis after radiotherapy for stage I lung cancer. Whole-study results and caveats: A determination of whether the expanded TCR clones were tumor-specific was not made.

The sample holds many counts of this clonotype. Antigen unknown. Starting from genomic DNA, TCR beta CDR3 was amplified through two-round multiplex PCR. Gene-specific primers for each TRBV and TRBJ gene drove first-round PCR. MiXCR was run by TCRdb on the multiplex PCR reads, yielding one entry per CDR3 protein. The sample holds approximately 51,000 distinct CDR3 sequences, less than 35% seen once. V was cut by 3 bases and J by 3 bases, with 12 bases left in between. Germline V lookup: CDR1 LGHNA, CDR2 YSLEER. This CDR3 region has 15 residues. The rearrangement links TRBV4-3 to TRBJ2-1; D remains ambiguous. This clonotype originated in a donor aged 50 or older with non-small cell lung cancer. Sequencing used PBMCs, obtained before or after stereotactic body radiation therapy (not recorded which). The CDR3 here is CASSQRSDFYNEQFF. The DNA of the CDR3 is TGCGCCAGCAGCCAGAGGAGCGATTTCTACAATGAGCAGTTCTTC.